The present T cell receptor (beta chain) was sequenced within a study of CD8+CD57+ T cells in acquired aplastic anemia. The overall study: Sorted cells (CD4+ and CD8+) yielded DNA amounts that averaged approximately 3 ug.

Selection for sequencing was limited to patients who had shown CD8+CD57+ cell expansion by flow cytometry. In this sample, this clonotype turned up a few times. The template for TCR beta VDJ and CDR3 sequence profiling was genomic DNA. From the reads, TCRdb called clonotypes with MiXCR, one entry per CDR3 protein. The data hold hundreds of thousands of distinct CDR3 sequences, with around a third observed a single time. This CDR3 is built from 16 residues. V was clipped by 2 bases and J by 5 bases; unmatched bases: 10. Germline V gives CDR1 SNHLY, CDR2 FYNNEI. J is TRBJ1-1 and V is TRBV2, with 8 bases matching TRBD1. This receptor was obtained from a human donor with aplastic anemia. The sample comprised sorted CD4+, CD8+, or CD8+CD57+ T cells (not recorded which) from PBMCs. In nucleotides, the CDR3 is TGTGCCAGCAGTGAACCAACCGACAGGGGAAATACTGAAGCTTTCTTT. Amino acids: CASSEPTDRGNTEAFF. The full variable domain, completed using reference TRBV2 and TRBJ1-1, is EPEVTQTPSHQVTQMGQEVILRCVPISNHLYFYWYRQILGQKVEFLVSFYNNEISEKSEIFDDQFSVERPDGSNFTLKIRSTKLEDSAMYFCASSEPTDRGNTEAFFGQGTRLTVV.